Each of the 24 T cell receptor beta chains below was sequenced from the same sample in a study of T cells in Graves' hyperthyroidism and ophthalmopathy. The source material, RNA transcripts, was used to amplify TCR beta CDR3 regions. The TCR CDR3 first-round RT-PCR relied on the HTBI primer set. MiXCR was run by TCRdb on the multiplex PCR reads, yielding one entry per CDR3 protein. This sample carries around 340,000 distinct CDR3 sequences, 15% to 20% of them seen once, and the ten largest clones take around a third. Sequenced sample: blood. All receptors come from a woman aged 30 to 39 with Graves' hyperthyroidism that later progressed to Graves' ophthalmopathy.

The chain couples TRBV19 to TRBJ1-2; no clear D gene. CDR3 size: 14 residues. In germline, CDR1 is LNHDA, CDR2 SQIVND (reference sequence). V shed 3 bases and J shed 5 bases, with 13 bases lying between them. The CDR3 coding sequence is TGTGCCAGTAGTATTTCCCCGATCGGGTATGGCTACACCTTC. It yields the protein CASSISPIGYGYTF. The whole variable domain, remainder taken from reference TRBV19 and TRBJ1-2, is DGGITQSPKYLFRKEGQNVTLSCEQNLNHDAMYWYRQDPGQGLRLIYYSQIVNDFQKGDIAEGYSVSREKKESFPLTVTSAQKNPTAFYLCASSISPIGYGYTFGSGTRLTVV.

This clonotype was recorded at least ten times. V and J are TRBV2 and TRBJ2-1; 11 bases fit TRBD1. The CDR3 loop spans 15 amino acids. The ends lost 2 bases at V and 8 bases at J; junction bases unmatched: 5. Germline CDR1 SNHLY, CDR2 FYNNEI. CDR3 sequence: CASSESGQGADEQFF. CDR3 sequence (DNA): TGTGCCAGCAGTGAAAGTGGACAGGGGGCTGATGAGCAGTTCTTC.

The CDR3 DNA reads TGTGCCAGCAGACATTTCCTCAGCACAGATACGCAGTATTTT. Its protein product is CASRHFLSTDTQYF. The V call is TRBV25-1, the J call TRBJ2-3; D ambiguous. CDR3 length: 14 amino acids. V was pared by 6 bases and J by 0 bases, with 10 bases between. The germline CDR1 and CDR2 sequences are MGHDK and SYGVNS.

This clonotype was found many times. The DNA for the CDR3 is TGTGCCAGCAGTTTAGGGGGTTCGACAGGGGTGACCACTGAAGCTTTCTTT. It codes for CASSLGGSTGVTTEAFF. The chain carries TRBV28 and TRBJ1-1; 8 bases map to TRBD1. The CDR3 runs to 17 residues. CDR1 is MDHEN, CDR2 SYDVKM, per germline. The V gene end was trimmed by 2 bases and the J gene end by 4 bases; junction bases not matched to a gene: 12. Combining the CDR3 with reference TRBV28 and TRBJ1-1 gives the whole variable domain DVKVTQSSRYLVKRTGEKVFLECVQDMDHENMFWYRQDPGLGLRLIYFSYDVKMKEKGDIPEGYSVSREKKERFSLILESASTNQTSMYLCASSLGGSTGVTTEAFFGQGTRLTVV.

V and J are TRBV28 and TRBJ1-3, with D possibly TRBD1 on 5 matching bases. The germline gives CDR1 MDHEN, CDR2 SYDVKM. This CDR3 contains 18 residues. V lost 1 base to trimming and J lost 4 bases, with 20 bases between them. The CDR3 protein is CASSLFGHRSGKGNTIYF. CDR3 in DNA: TGTGCCAGCAGTTTATTCGGTCACAGGTCAGGGAAAGGAAACACCATATATTTT.

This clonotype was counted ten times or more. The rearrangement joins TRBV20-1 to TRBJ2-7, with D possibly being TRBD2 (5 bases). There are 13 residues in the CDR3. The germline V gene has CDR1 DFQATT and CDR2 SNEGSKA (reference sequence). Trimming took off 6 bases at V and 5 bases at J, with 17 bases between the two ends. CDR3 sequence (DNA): TGCAGTGCCCCGTCTGGGAGAACGAACGAGCAGTACTTC. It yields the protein CSAPSGRTNEQYF.

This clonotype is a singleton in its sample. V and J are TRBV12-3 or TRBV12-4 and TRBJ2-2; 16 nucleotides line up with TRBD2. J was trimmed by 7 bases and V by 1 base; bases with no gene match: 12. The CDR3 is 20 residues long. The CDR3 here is CASSLVPWGTSGRADGELFF. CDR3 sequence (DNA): TGTGCCAGCAGTTTAGTTCCGTGGGGGACTAGCGGGAGGGCGGACGGGGAGCTGTTTTTT.

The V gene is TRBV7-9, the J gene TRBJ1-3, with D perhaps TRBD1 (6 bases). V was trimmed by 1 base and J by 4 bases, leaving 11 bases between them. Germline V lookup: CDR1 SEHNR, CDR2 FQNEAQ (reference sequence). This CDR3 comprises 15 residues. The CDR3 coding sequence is TGTGCCAGCAGCTTAGGCACAGGGCTGGGAAACACCATATATTTT. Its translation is CASSLGTGLGNTIYF.

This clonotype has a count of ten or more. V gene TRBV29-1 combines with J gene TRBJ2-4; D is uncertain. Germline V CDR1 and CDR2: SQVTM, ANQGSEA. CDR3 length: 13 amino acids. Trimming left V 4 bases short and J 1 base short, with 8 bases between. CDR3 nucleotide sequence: TGCAGCGTTGGGGGTCCGGCCAAAAACATTCAGTACTTC. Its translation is CSVGGPAKNIQYF.

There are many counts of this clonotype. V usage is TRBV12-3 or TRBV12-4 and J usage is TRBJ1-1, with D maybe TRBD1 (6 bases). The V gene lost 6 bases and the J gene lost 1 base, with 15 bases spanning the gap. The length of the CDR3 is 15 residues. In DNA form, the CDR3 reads TGTGCCAGCAGCCTGACAGGAGAAACGAACACTGAAGCTTTCTTT. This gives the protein CASSLTGETNTEAFF.

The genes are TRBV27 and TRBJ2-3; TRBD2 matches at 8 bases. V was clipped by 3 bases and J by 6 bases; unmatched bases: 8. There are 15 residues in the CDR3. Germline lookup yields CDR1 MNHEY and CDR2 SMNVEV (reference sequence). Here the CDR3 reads CASSFRTSGSDTQYF. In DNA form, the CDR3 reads TGTGCCAGCAGTTTCCGGACAAGCGGGAGTGATACGCAGTATTTT.

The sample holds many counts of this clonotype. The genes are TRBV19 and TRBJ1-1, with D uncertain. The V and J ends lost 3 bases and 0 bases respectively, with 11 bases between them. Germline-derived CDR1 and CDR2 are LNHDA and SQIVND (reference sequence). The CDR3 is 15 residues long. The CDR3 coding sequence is TGTGCCAGTAGTATCCCGGGCAGCATGAACACTGAAGCTTTCTTT. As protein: CASSIPGSMNTEAFF.

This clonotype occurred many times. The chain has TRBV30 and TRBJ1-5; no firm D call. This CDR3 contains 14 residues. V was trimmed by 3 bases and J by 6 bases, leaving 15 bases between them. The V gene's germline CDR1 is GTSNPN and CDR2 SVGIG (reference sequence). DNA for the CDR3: TGTGCCTGGAGCATGACGGAGCTGGCTCAGCCCCAGCATTTT. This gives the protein CAWSMTELAQPQHF.

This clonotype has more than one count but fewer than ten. The CDR3 region has the DNA TGTGCCAGCAGTTTAAGGGGCGGATATAGCAATCAGCCCCAGCATTTT. It translates to CASSLRGGYSNQPQHF. The V call is TRBV12-3 or TRBV12-4, the J call TRBJ1-5; D perhaps matches TRBD1 (5 bases). V was cut by 2 bases and J by 0 bases, with 11 bases left in between. The CDR3 has 16 residues.

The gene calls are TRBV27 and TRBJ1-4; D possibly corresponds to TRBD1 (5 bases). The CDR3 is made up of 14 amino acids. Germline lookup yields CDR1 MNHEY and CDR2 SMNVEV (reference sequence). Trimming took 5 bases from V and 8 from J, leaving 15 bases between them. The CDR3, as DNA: TGTGCCAGCAGTCCCCGGCAGGGACGGGAAAAACTGTTTTTT. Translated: CASSPRQGREKLFF.

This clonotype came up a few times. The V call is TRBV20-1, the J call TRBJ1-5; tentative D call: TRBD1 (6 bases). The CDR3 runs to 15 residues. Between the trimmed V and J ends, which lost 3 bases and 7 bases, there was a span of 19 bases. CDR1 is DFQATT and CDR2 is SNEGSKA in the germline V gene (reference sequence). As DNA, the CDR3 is TGCAGTGCTAGTGGTTTGGCGCAGGGGATACAGCCCCAGCATTTT. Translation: CSASGLAQGIQPQHF.

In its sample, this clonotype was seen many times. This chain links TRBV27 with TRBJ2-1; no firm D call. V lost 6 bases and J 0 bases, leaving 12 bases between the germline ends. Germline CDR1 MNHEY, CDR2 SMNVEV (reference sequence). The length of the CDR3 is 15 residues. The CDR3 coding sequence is TGTGCCAGCAGACTTCAGGTCCTCTCCTACAATGAGCAGTTCTTC. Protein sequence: CASRLQVLSYNEQFF.

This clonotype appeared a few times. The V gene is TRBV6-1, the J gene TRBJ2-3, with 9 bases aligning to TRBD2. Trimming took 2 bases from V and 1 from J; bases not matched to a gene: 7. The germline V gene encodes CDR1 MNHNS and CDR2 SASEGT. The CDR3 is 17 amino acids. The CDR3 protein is CASSELRGRAGTDTQYF. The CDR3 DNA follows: TGTGCCAGCAGTGAACTGCGCGGGAGGGCTGGCACAGATACGCAGTATTTT.

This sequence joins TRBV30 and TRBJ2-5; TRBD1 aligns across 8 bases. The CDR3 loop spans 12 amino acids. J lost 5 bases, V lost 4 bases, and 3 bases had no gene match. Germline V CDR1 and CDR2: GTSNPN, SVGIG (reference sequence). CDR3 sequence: CAWTGGAETQYF. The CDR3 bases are TGTGCCTGGACAGGGGGCGCGGAGACCCAGTACTTC.

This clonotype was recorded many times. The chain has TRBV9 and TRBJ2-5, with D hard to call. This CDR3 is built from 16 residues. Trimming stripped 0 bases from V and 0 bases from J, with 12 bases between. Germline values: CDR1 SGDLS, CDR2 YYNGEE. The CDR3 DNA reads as TGTGCCAGCAGCGTAGGACCACAACTGTACCAAGAGACCCAGTACTTC. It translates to CASSVGPQLYQETQYF.

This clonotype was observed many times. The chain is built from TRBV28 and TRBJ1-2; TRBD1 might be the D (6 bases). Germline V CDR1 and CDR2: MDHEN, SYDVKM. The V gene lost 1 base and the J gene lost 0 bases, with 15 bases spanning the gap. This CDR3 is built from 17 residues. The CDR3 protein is CASSLLEVAGANYGYTF. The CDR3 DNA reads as TGTGCCAGCAGTTTATTGGAGGTGGCAGGGGCTAACTATGGCTACACCTTC.

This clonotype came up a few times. The CDR3 region has the DNA TGTGCCACCGCGATGACAGCGTACTCTGGAAACACCATATATTTT. Translated, it gives CATAMTAYSGNTIYF. The chain uses TRBV19 and TRBJ1-3; D is perhaps TRBD1 (5 bases). This CDR3 region has 15 residues. The germline gives CDR1 LNHDA, CDR2 SQIVND (reference sequence). With 10 bases removed from V and 0 bases from J, the gap between germline ends came to 16 bases.

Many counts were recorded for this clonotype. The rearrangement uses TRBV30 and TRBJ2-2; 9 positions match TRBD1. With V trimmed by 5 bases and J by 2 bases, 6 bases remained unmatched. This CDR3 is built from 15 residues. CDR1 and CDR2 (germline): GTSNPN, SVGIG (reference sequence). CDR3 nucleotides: TGTGCCTGGGGCGCGGGACAGGGAAACACCGGGGAGCTGTTTTTT. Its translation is CAWGAGQGNTGELFF.

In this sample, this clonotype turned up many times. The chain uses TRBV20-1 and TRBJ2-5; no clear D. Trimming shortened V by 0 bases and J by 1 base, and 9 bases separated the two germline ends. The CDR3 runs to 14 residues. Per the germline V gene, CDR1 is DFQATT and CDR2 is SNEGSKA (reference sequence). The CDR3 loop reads CSARDLIFQETQYF. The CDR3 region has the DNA TGCAGTGCTAGAGATTTAATTTTCCAAGAGACCCAGTACTTC.